This section outlines one TCR beta chain sequence together with its context. This record comes from a study of blood T cell repertoires in COVID-19. Overall study context: From T cells, B-cell-depleted T cells, or PBMCs came the material, which was cDNA or gDNA.

The ends lost 4 bases at V and 2 bases at J; junction bases unmatched: 7. Germline loops: CDR1 SNHLY, CDR2 FYNNEI. This CDR3 spans 16 amino acids. Cohorts were determined from participant-reported clinical history. Resolution of symptoms, clearance, or two negative PCRs was present in recovered Cohort 3 donors. Authors' methods: Amplification from reference gene primers served as the basis for estimated nucleated cell counts. Using immunoSEQ multiplex PCR, the repertoire was profiled, and TCRdb retains in-frame clones only, with some absent. The V and J calls and clone size are taken from that table; D and trimming were inferred from the DNA. In the table there are approximately 170,000 clones, approximately 80% of which are singletons.

Specimen: PBMCs or T cells enriched from blood (not recorded which). This sequence was found in a man aged 35-49 years who had recovered from COVID-19. The chain is built from TRBV2 and TRBJ2-3; the match to TRBD2 covers 9 bases. In DNA, the CDR3 is TGTGCCAGCAGTGTTAAGGCGGGGGGGCCCACAGATACGCAGTATTTT. This codes for CASSVKAGGPTDTQYF.